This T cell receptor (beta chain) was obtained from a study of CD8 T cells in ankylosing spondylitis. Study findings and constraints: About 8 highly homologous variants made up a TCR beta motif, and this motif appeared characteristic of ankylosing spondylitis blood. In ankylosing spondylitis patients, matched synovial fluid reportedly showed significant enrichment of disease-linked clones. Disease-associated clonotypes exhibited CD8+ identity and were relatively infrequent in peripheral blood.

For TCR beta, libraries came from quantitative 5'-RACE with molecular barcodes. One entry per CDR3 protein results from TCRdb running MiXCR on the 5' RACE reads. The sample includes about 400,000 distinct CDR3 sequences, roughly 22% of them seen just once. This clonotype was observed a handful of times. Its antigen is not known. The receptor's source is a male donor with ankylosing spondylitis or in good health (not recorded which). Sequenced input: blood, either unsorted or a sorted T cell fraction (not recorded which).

This CDR3 is CASNGWETQYF. As DNA, the CDR3 is TGTGCCAGCAACGGTTGGGAGACCCAGTACTTC. The chain joins TRBV21-1 to TRBJ2-5. TRBV21-1 is described as a pseudogene. The CDR3 is 11 amino acids.